This TCR beta chain was sequenced during a study of shared T cell receptors in the human thymus. The CDR3 loop spans 13 amino acids. Trimming shortened V by 10 bases and J by 1 base, and 11 bases separated the two germline ends. The V gene's germline CDR1 is LGHNT and CDR2 FRNRAP. The assay was immunoSEQ multiplex PCR, and TCRdb's table has in-frame clones only and misses some. The data contain under 850,000 clones, around 87% of them singletons. These data were also reused for a study on human thymus T cells. That source reports: Immunologically healthy infants in Finland undergoing congenital heart defect surgery were the donors. Thymic and blood repertoires seemed to favor certain V and J genes.

The rearrangement uses TRBV12-5 and TRBJ2-1, with D tentatively TRBD2 (6 bases). The sample consisted of thymocytes. This sequence was found in a boy in the first two years of life with a congenital heart defect. Here the CDR3 reads CATGRGSYNEQFF. CDR3 in DNA: TGTGCTACGGGACGGGGGTCCTACAATGAGCAGTTCTTC.